This T cell receptor beta chain was profiled in a study of spatial heterogeneity in lung cancer. This clonotype has just a few counts. Specified time point: sample taken at primary tumor resection. No cell sorting; template was whole RNA from tumor, lung tissue or PBMC. Patients with untreated early-stage non-small cell lung cancer, numbering 72, were the donors. This CDR3 has 14 residues. V lost 6 bases to trimming and J lost 2 bases, with 16 bases between them. Germline CDR1 and CDR2: SQVTM and ANQGSEA. TCRdb processed the 5' RACE reads anew with MiXCR; each CDR3 protein has one entry. Of tens of thousands of distinct CDR3 sequences in the sample, more than 15% were seen once.

The sequence came from a male donor with early-stage non-small cell lung cancer. Material: PBMCs, obtained at surgery. The chain employs TRBV29-1 and TRBJ1-2; tentative D call: TRBD1 (5 bases). CDR3 sequence: CSVKGGVENYGYTF. CDR3 nucleotide sequence: TGCAGCGTCAAAGGAGGGGTGGAAAACTATGGCTACACCTTC.